The clone carrying this TCR beta chain showed up just a few times. Its antigen is unidentified. This CDR3 has 14 amino acids. Trimming removed 4 bases from V and 2 bases from J, with 11 bases in between. Germline CDR1 MNHEY, CDR2 SVGAGI. This sample is drawn from a study of CD8 T cells in ankylosing spondylitis. Overall study findings and caveats: Prior literature has documented some motif variants in synovial fluid and blood from reactive arthritis. As reported, disease-linked clones showed significant enrichment in matched ankylosing spondylitis synovial fluid. A motif in TCR beta, a set of under ten highly homologous variants, appeared characteristic of ankylosing spondylitis blood.

It was by quantitative 5'-RACE with molecular barcodes that TCR beta libraries were made. MiXCR, applied by TCRdb to the 5' RACE reads, yields one record per CDR3 protein. The sample has 700,000 to 1,000,000 distinct CDR3 sequences; roughly 10% are singletons. The clonotype comes from a male donor with ankylosing spondylitis. The rearrangement uses TRBV6-5 and TRBJ2-5; a weak D match, TRBD1 (5 bases). The specimen was blood, either unsorted or a sorted T cell fraction (not recorded which). CDR3 loop: CASSSWTLQETQYF. The CDR3 coding sequence is TGTGCCAGCAGTTCATGGACACTGCAAGAGACCCAGTACTTC.